This TCR beta chain was sequenced in a study of control samples from healthy donors and cancer patients. The repertoire was sequenced with immunoSEQ multiplex PCR; TCRdb's copy has only in-frame clones and lacks some. Of about 55,000 clones listed, around 90% are singletons. The CDR3 length is 13 residues. Germline V gene lookup returns CDR1 WSHSY and CDR2 SAAADI. V was pared by 8 bases and J by 1 base, with 11 bases between. The material sequenced was blood. This TCR was sampled from a man in his forties or fifties in good health. The chain has TRBV10-2 and TRBJ1-1; D perhaps matches TRBD1 (6 bases). CDR3 sequence (DNA): TGCGCCAGCGGCATGACAGGGAACACTGAAGCTTTCTTT. It is translated as CASGMTGNTEAFF.